The sequence of this T cell receptor beta chain was determined in a study of shared clonotypes between healthy human individuals. Study information: A few men and two women, aged 18 to 49, were donors. Overall study findings and caveats: Between a few donors, naive CD4 clonotypes were shared at a level of around 5.1%. The four-donor shared clonotypes exceeded non-shared clonotypes in generation probability, with non-shared ones scoring lower.

Per the original methods: Sequence data from immunoSEQ were junction-only and lacked quality scores; consequently, filtering differed. This table comes from immunoSEQ multiplex PCR, and its TCRdb copy is limited to in-frame clones, with some not included. V, J and clone size were drawn from that table, and D and trimming were deduced from the DNA. The sample yields under 1,100,000 clones, more than 75% seen once. Remarks on this clone: Its target is not known.

Sequenced sample: memory CD4+ T cells from PBMCs. The subset was: CD45RA-negative fraction. This clonotype was sampled from a man younger than 30 in good health. Some clones in this sample may be carry-over from other donors' samples.

CDR3 bases: TGCGCCACCCGGGGTGGGGACAACTTCCAAGAGACCCAGTACTTC. Translated: CATRGGDNFQETQYF. The V gene is TRBV5-1, the J gene TRBJ2-5, with a weak D call TRBD1 (6 bases). V lost 9 bases, J lost 1 base, and 19 bases lay in between. Germline-derived CDR1 and CDR2 are SGHRS and YFSETQ. The CDR3 is made up of 15 amino acids.